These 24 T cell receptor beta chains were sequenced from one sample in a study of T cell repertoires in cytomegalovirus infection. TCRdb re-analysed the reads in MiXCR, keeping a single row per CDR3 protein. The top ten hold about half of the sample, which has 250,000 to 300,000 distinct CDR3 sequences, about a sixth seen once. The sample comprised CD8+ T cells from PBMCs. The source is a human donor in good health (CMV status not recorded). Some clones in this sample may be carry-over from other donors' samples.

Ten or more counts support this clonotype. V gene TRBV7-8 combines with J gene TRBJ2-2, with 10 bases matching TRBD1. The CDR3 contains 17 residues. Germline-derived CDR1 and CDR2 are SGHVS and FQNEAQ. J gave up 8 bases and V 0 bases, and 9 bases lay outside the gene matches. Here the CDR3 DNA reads TGTGCCAGCAGCTTAGCGCGACAGGGGGCCGGATTTGGGGAGCTGTTTTTT. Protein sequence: CASSLARQGAGFGELFF.

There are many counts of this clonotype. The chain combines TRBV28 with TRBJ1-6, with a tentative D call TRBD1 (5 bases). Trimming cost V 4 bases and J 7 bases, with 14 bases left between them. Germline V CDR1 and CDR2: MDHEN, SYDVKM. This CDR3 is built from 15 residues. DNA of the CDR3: TGTGCCAGCAGTTCCGGACATTCCATGAATTCACCCCTCCACTTT. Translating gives CASSSGHSMNSPLHF.

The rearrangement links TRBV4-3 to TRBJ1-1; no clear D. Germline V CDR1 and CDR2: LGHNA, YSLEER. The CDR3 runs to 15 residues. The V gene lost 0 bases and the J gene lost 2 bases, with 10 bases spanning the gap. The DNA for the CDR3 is TGCGCCAGCAGCCAAGATCAAGGCGTAAACACTGAAGCTTTCTTT. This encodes CASSQDQGVNTEAFF.

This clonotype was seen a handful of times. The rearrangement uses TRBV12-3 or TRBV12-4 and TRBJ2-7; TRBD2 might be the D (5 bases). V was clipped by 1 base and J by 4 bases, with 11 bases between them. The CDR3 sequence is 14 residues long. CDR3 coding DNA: TGTGCCAGCAGTTTAGGAGCCCCGGGGTACGAGCAGTACTTC. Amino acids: CASSLGAPGYEQYF.

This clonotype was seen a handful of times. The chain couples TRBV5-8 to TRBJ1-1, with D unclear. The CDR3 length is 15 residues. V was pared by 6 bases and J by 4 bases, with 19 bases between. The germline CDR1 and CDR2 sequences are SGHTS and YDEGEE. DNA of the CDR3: TGTGCCAGCAACCCTATCGGGAGGCCTGGCACTGAAGCTTTCTTT. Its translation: CASNPIGRPGTEAFF.

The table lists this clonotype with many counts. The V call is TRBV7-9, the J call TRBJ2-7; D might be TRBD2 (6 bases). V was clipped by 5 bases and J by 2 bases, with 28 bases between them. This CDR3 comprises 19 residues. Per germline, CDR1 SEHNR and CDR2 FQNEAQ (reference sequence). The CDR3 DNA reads TGTGCCAGCAGCCCCCCCCCTGGGCGGGGAATCAAGGGTCCCTACGAGCAGTACTTC. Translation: CASSPPPGRGIKGPYEQYF.

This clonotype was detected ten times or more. The CDR3 loop is CASSPGPGTLNEQFF. CDR3 DNA: TGTGCCAGCAGCCCTGGGCCGGGGACCCTCAATGAGCAGTTCTTC. The rearrangement joins TRBV7-3 to TRBJ2-1, with D possibly called TRBD1 or TRBD2 (5 bases each). Trimming shortened V by 5 bases and J by 6 bases, and 17 bases separated the two germline ends. This CDR3 spans 15 amino acids. Germline V gene data show CDR1 as SGHTA and CDR2 as FQGTGA.

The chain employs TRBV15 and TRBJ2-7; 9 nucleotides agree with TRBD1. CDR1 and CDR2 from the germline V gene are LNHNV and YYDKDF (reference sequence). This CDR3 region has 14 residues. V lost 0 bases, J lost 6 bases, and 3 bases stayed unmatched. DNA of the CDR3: TGTGCCACCAGCAGAGAAGGGACAGGGACCGAGCAGTACTTC. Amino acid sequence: CATSREGTGTEQYF.

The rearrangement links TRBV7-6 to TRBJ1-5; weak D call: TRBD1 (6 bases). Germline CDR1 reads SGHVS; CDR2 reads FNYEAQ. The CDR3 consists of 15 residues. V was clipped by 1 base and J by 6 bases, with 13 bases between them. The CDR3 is CASSLGLGGAQPQHF. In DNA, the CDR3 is TGTGCCAGCAGCTTAGGGTTGGGGGGCGCTCAGCCCCAGCATTTT.

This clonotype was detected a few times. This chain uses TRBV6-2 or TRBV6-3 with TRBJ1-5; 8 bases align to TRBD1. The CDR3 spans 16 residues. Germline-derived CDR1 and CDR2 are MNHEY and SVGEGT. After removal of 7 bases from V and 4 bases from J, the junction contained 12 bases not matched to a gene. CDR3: CASTYNRGSGNQPQHF. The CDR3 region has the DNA TGTGCCAGCACCTACAACAGGGGGTCTGGAAATCAGCCCCAGCATTTT.

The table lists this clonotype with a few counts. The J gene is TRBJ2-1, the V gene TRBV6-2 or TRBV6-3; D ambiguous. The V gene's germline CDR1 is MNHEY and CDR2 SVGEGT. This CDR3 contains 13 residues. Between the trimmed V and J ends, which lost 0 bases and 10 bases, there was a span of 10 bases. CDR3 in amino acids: CASSYSYPEEQFF. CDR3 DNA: TGTGCCAGCAGTTACTCGTACCCAGAAGAGCAGTTCTTC.

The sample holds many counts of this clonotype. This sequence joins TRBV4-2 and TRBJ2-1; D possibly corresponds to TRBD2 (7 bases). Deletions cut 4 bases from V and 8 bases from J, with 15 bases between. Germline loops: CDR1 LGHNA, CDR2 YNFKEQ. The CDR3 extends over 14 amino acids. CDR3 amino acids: CASSPPWGGDEQFF. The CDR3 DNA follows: TGTGCCAGCAGCCCGCCCTGGGGGGGCGATGAGCAGTTCTTC.

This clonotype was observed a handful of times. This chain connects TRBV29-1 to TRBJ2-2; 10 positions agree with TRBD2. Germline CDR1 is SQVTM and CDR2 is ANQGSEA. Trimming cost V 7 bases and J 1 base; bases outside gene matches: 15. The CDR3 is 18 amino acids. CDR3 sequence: CSDGLGRERGGNTGELFF. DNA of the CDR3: TGCAGCGACGGACTGGGCCGCGAGCGGGGGGGGAACACCGGGGAGCTGTTTTTT.

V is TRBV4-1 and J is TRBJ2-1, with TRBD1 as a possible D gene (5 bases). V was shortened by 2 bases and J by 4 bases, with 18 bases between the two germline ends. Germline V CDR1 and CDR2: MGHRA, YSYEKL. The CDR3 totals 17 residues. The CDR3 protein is CASSQTRQILEYNEQFF. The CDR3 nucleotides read TGCGCCAGCAGCCAAACTCGACAGATTCTCGAATACAATGAGCAGTTCTTC.

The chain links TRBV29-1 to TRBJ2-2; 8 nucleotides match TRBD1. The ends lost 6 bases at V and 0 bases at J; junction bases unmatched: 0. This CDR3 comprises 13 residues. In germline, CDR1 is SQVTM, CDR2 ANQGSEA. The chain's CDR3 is CSVQGANTGELFF. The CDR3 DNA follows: TGCAGCGTACAGGGGGCGAACACCGGGGAGCTGTTTTTT.

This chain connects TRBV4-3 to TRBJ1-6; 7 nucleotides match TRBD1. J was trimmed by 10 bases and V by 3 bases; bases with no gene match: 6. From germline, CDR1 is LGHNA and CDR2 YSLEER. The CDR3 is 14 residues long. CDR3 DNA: TGCGCCAGCAGCCAGACAGGGTATGAGTCACCCCTCCACTTT. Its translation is CASSQTGYESPLHF.

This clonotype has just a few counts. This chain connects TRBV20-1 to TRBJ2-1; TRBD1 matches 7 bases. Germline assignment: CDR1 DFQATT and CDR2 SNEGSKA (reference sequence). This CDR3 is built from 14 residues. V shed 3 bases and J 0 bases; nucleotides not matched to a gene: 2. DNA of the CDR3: TGCAGTGCTAGGGGACAGAGCTCCTACAATGAGCAGTTCTTC. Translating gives CSARGQSSYNEQFF.

The CDR3 region has the DNA TGTGCCAGCCACGAAGCGGTTCCTGAAGCTTTCTTT. As protein: CASHEAVPEAFF. V gene TRBV2 combines with J gene TRBJ1-1; the D is unclear. The CDR3 is 12 residues long. Trimming removed 8 bases at V and 6 bases at J, with 13 bases between. CDR1 and CDR2 (germline): SNHLY, FYNNEI.

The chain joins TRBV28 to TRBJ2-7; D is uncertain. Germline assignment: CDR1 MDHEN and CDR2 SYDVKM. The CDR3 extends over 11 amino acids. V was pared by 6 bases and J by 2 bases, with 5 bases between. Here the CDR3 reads CASSKPYEQYF. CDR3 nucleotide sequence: TGTGCCAGCAGCAAGCCCTACGAGCAGTACTTC.

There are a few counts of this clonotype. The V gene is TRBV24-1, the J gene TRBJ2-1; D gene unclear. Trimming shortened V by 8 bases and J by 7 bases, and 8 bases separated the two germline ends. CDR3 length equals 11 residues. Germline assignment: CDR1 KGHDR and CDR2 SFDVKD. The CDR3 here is CATNYDNEQFF. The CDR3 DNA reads TGTGCCACCAACTATGATAATGAGCAGTTCTTC.

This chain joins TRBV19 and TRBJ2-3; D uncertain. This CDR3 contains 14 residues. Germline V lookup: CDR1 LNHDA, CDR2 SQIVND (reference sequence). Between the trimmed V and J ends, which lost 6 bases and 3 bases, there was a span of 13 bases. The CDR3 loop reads CASREPDPTDTQYF. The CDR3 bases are TGTGCCAGTAGGGAACCGGACCCTACAGATACGCAGTATTTT.

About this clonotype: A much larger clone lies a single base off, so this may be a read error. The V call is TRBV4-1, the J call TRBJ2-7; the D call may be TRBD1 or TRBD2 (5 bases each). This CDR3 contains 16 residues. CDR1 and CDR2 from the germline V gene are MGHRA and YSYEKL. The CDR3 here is CASSPETSGTLYEQCF. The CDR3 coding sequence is TGCGCCAGCAGCCCAGAAACTTCCGGGACCCTTTACGAGCAGTGCTTC.

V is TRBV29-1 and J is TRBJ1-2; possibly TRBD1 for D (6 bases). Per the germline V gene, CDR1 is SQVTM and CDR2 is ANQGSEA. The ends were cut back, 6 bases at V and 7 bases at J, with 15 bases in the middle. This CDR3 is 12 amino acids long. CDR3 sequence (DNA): TGCAGCGTAGACCGGGACATGAGTGGCTACACCTTC. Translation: CSVDRDMSGYTF.

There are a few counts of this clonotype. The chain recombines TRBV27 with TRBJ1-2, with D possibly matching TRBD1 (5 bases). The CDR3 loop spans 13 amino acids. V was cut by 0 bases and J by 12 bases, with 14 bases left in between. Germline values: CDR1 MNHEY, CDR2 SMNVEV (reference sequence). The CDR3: CASSLSSGSENTF. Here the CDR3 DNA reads TGTGCCAGCAGTTTATCTTCAGGGTCAGAAAACACCTTC.